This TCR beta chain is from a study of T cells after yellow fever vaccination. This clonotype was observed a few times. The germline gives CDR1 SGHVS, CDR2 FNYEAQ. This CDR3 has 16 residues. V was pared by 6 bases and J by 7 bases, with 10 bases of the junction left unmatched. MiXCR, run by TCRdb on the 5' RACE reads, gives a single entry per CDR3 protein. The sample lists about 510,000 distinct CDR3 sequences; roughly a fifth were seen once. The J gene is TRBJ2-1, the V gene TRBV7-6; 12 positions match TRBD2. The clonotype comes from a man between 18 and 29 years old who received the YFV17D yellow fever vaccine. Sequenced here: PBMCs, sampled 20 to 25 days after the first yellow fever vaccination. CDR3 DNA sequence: TGTGCCAGCAGGTCGGCCCTAGCGGGGGGGAATAATGAGCAGTTCTTC. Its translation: CASRSALAGGNNEQFF.